This TCR beta chain was sequenced for a study of T cell responses to AZD1222 COVID-19 vaccine. Study-level findings and limits: Across the whole spike, CD4 TCRs peaked at regions 160-218 and 743-854.

A word on this clone: Its antigen is currently unknown.

V was clipped by 2 bases and J by 1 base, with 6 bases between them. The CDR3 has 14 residues. Looked up from germline, CDR1 is MDHEN and CDR2 is SYDVKM. Profiling relied on immunoSEQ multiplex PCR, and the TCRdb table lists in-frame clones only, not all of them. The profile shows some 130,000 clones, approximately 91% of them singletons. Sample: peripheral blood, taken 28 days after the second AZD1222 dose. The V and J genes are TRBV28 and TRBJ1-5; no firm D call. This receptor was obtained from an adult who received the AZD1222 COVID-19 vaccine. The CDR3: CASSLGESNQPQHF. CDR3 nucleotides: TGTGCCAGCAGTTTAGGGGAAAGCAATCAGCCCCAGCATTTT.